What follows are 8 T cell receptor beta chains derived from one specimen sequenced in a study of blood T cell repertoires in COVID-19 (dated by TCRdb to 2018 to 2020). Libraries were made using the immunoSEQ multiplex PCR assay. TCRdb obtained this table from immuneACCESS and retained in-frame rearrangements with V and J assigned. These tables miss some clones; where compared with another copy, unresolved V genes account for less than half of the shortfall, and the remainder is unexplained. The table for this sample lists roughly 23,000 clones; about 89% of them were counted only once. The ten largest clones add up to 27% of the sample. Sequenced input: peripheral blood. Every receptor here comes from a man between 65 and 85 years old with COVID-19, enrolled during active disease.

Only a few counts were recorded for this clone. The rearrangement uses TRBV6-5 and TRBJ1-1; 10 nucleotides match TRBD1. The germline V gene encodes CDR1 MNHEY and CDR2 SVGAGI. The V gene end was trimmed by 4 bases and the J gene end by 1 base; junction bases not matched to a gene: 3. This CDR3 is 15 amino acids long. The chain's CDR3 is CASSWRQGANTEAFF. The CDR3 nucleotides read TGTGCCAGCAGTTGGAGACAGGGGGCGAACACTGAAGCTTTCTTT.

The chain is built from TRBV7-8 and TRBJ2-7, with D hard to call. CDR3 length: 15 amino acids. Germline loops: CDR1 SGHVS, CDR2 FQNEAQ. The V end was cut by 5 bases, the J end by 3 bases, with 17 bases between. CDR3 nucleotides: TGTGCCAGCAGCCCGTTACGTTCCAAGCTCTACGAGCAGTACTTC. Protein: CASSPLRSKLYEQYF.

The rearrangement links TRBV30 to TRBJ1-1, with D perhaps matching TRBD1 (6 bases). There are 13 residues in the CDR3. Germline V gene lookup returns CDR1 GTSNPN and CDR2 SVGIG (reference sequence). Between the trimmed V and J ends, which lost 2 bases and 5 bases, there was a span of 12 bases. Here the CDR3 reads CAWSRGAGTEAFF. DNA for the CDR3: TGTGCCTGGAGTCGGGGGGCTGGAACTGAAGCTTTCTTT.

This chain's CDR3 is CASSYGAVGAGGEQFF. The CDR3 region has the DNA TGTGCCAGCAGTTACGGAGCAGTTGGCGCTGGGGGGGAGCAGTTCTTC. The V and J genes are TRBV6-5 and TRBJ2-1; D may be TRBD2 (6 bases). The CDR3 has 16 amino acids. Between the trimmed V and J ends, which lost 2 bases and 10 bases, there was a span of 21 bases. Per germline, CDR1 MNHEY and CDR2 SVGAGI.

This chain joins TRBV7-9 and TRBJ2-3; 12 bases are shared with TRBD2. V shed 4 bases, J shed 0 bases, and the junction held 5 bases outside the gene matches. The length of the CDR3 is 17 residues. CDR1 is SEHNR, CDR2 FQNEAQ, per germline (reference sequence). In DNA form, the CDR3 reads TGTGCCAGCAGCTCCAGACTAGCGGGAGAGAGCACAGATACGCAGTATTTT. Amino acid sequence: CASSSRLAGESTDTQYF.

The chain couples TRBV30 to TRBJ1-1, with D unresolved. The V gene's germline CDR1 is GTSNPN and CDR2 SVGIG (reference sequence). Trimming pared 1 base from V and 8 bases from J, leaving 8 bases between. This CDR3 contains 11 residues. This CDR3 reads CAWSDAEEAFF. The DNA for the CDR3 is TGTGCCTGGAGTGACGCAGAAGAAGCTTTCTTT.

The rearrangement joins TRBV15 to TRBJ1-5, with TRBD1 identical over 11 bases. J lost 3 bases, V lost 3 bases, and 1 base had no gene match. Germline V gene data show CDR1 as LNHNV and CDR2 as YYDKDF (reference sequence). The CDR3 extends over 15 amino acids. CDR3 coding DNA: TGTGCCACCAGCAGGGACAGGGGGCTCAATCAGCCCCAGCATTTT. Its translation is CATSRDRGLNQPQHF.

The J gene is TRBJ2-7, the V gene TRBV29-1; TRBD2 aligns across 12 bases. Trimming took 5 bases from V and 2 from J; bases not matched to a gene: 1. This CDR3 has 13 residues. Germline CDR1 SQVTM, CDR2 ANQGSEA. The CDR3 spells CSVRTSGTYEQYF. The CDR3 DNA reads as TGCAGCGTTCGGACTAGCGGGACCTACGAGCAGTACTTC.